One sample yielded the 18 T cell receptor beta chains listed below, sequenced in a study of blood T cell repertoires in COVID-19. Some clones are missing from TCRdb's copy, which holds only in-frame ones; the method was immunoSEQ multiplex PCR. The data hold 350,000 or so clones, with around 87% observed a single time. Specimen: peripheral blood. Receptors originate from a woman aged 25-40 years with COVID-19, enrolled during active disease.

This rearrangement joins TRBV28 to TRBJ2-7; perhaps TRBD1 as D (6 bases). Looked up from germline, CDR1 is MDHEN and CDR2 is SYDVKM. The germline V and J ends were trimmed by 2 bases and 3 bases, with 11 bases remaining between them. This CDR3 is 14 amino acids long. The CDR3 loop reads CASSLGGRGYEQYF. CDR3 nucleotides: TGTGCCAGCAGTTTAGGCGGCAGGGGCTACGAGCAGTACTTC. Looking up the rest from reference TRBV28 and TRBJ2-7 gives the full variable domain: DVKVTQSSRYLVKRTGEKVFLECVQDMDHENMFWYRQDPGLGLRLIYFSYDVKMKEKGDIPEGYSVSREKKERFSLILESASTNQTSMYLCASSLGGRGYEQYFGPGTRLTVT.

The CDR3 is CASIYRGYGNTIYF. In nucleotides, the CDR3 is TGTGCCAGCATCTACAGGGGGTACGGAAACACCATATATTTT. This sequence joins TRBV6-5 and TRBJ1-3; 8 bases are a match to TRBD1. Germline V gene lookup returns CDR1 MNHEY and CDR2 SVGAGI. The CDR3 is 14 amino acids. With 7 bases clipped from V and 4 bases from J, the junction kept 6 bases outside the gene matches.

This sequence joins TRBV24-1 and TRBJ1-4; TRBD1 is a possible D gene (5 bases). Trimming pared 9 bases from V and 4 bases from J, leaving 14 bases between. CDR1 KGHDR and CDR2 SFDVKD come from the germline V gene. The CDR3 is 14 residues long. The CDR3: CATPGALCNEKLFF. DNA of the CDR3: TGTGCCACCCCTGGGGCTCTATGTAATGAAAAACTGTTTTTT.

This chain links TRBV18 with TRBJ1-3, with 9 bases fitting TRBD1. This CDR3 has 15 amino acids. The germline gives CDR1 KGHSH, CDR2 LQKENI. Trimming at V came to 4 bases and at J to 2 bases, leaving 3 bases not matched to a gene. The CDR3 coding sequence is TGTGCCAGCTCACAGGACAGGGGAGCTGGAAACACCATATATTTT. Translated, it gives CASSQDRGAGNTIYF.

This chain connects TRBV20-1 to TRBJ2-5; the D gene is possibly TRBD1 (5 bases). Trimming removed 6 bases from V and 3 bases from J, with 8 bases in between. From germline, CDR1 is DFQATT and CDR2 SNEGSKA (reference sequence). This CDR3 has 11 residues. CDR3 in DNA: TGCAGTGCGCTCAGGGAAGAGACCCAGTACTTC. It translates to CSALREETQYF.

J is TRBJ2-1 and V is TRBV7-6, with D possibly TRBD1 on 6 matching bases. Germline loops: CDR1 SGHVS, CDR2 FNYEAQ. V shed 3 bases and J shed 0 bases, with 15 bases lying between them. CDR3 length: 17 amino acids. The CDR3 nucleotides read TGTGCCAGCAGCTTCTTACCACAGGGCCGCTCCTACAATGAGCAGTTCTTC. This encodes CASSFLPQGRSYNEQFF.

This clone has just one count. The chain employs TRBV29-1 and TRBJ2-2; TRBD1 matches at 9 bases. This CDR3 is built from 15 residues. Germline V gene data show CDR1 as SQVTM and CDR2 as ANQGSEA. V shed 6 bases, J shed 5 bases, and the junction held 10 bases outside the gene matches. The DNA of the CDR3 is TGCAGCGTCGTAAGGGACAGGGTGGGAACCGGGGAGCTGTTTTTT. Amino acids: CSVVRDRVGTGELFF.

The chain carries TRBV25-1 and TRBJ2-2; 8 bases line up with TRBD2. Germline V gene lookup returns CDR1 MGHDK and CDR2 SYGVNS. The CDR3 spans 14 residues. The junction had 5 bases not matched to a gene; V was cut back by 6 bases and J by 5 bases. In nucleotides, the CDR3 is TGTGCCAGCAGGAGCGGGAGCCAAACCGGGGAGCTGTTTTTT. Its protein is CASRSGSQTGELFF.

The V call is TRBV5-5, the J call TRBJ2-3; weak D call: TRBD2 (6 bases). The CDR3 consists of 14 residues. V lost 4 bases and J lost 2, with 11 bases in between. Germline assignment: CDR1 SGHKS and CDR2 YYEKEE (reference sequence). CDR3 sequence (DNA): TGTGCCAGCAGCCCGTCGGGACTCACAGATACGCAGTATTTT. Protein: CASSPSGLTDTQYF.

This clone was picked up a small number of times. The CDR3 loop is CASRPTGKSNEKLFF. As DNA, the CDR3 is TGCGCCAGCAGGCCTACAGGGAAAAGTAATGAAAAACTGTTTTTT. The chain recombines TRBV5-1 with TRBJ1-4, with D maybe TRBD1 (6 bases). Trimming took 5 bases from V and 4 from J, leaving 15 bases between them. Germline loops: CDR1 SGHRS, CDR2 YFSETQ. The CDR3 consists of 15 residues.

Here the CDR3 reads CASSQQSGTEAFF. The DNA for the CDR3 is TGTGCCAGCTCACAACAGAGTGGGACTGAAGCTTTCTTT. The genes are TRBV18 and TRBJ1-1; no definite D call. CDR1 KGHSH and CDR2 LQKENI come from the germline V gene. The CDR3 runs 13 residues. Trimming removed 4 bases at V and 5 bases at J, with 11 bases between.

The CDR3 DNA follows: TGTGCCAGCAGCTTGGACAGCAAAGCAGTCGAGCAGTACTTC. It translates to CASSLDSKAVEQYF. The genes are TRBV27 and TRBJ2-7; maybe TRBD1 (6 bases). From germline, CDR1 is MNHEY and CDR2 SMNVEV (reference sequence). The CDR3 has 14 amino acids. Deletions cut 6 bases from V and 6 bases from J, with 18 bases between.

V gene TRBV29-1 combines with J gene TRBJ2-5, with TRBD2 matching 8 bases. CDR1 is SQVTM and CDR2 is ANQGSEA in the germline V gene. CDR3 length: 15 residues. Losses at the gene ends were 3 bases for V and 5 bases for J; bases not matched to a gene: 11. The CDR3 region is CSVDAGGGGYETQYF. CDR3 sequence (DNA): TGCAGCGTTGATGCGGGAGGAGGGGGTTACGAGACCCAGTACTTC.

The V call is TRBV25-1, the J call TRBJ1-2; 8 bases line up with TRBD1. V lost 3 bases to trimming and J lost 6 bases; unmatched junction nucleotides: 9. The length of the CDR3 is 15 residues. Germline V gene lookup returns CDR1 MGHDK and CDR2 SYGVNS. CDR3: CASSDSRQGLNGYTF. CDR3 bases: TGTGCCAGCAGTGACTCCCGACAGGGGCTGAATGGCTACACCTTC.

This clone occurred once. The chain combines TRBV21-1 with TRBJ2-7; the D call TRBD2 from the table was never checked on the DNA. TRBV21-1 is a known pseudogene. The CDR3 runs to 17 residues. CDR3 sequence: CASSTPVVAGPTYEQYF. The CDR3 nucleotides read TGTGCCAGCAGCACCCCGGTGGTAGCGGGACCTACCTACGAGCAGTACTTC.

The V gene is TRBV28, the J gene TRBJ2-1; D gene ambiguous. The CDR3 has 16 residues. Germline values: CDR1 MDHEN, CDR2 SYDVKM. Trimming pared 7 bases from V and 0 bases from J, leaving 16 bases between. CDR3 amino acids: CASKEERTFSYNEQFF. For the CDR3, the DNA is TGTGCCAGCAAGGAAGAGCGTACCTTCTCCTACAATGAGCAGTTCTTC.

This clone is a singleton in its sample. The chain joins TRBV18 to TRBJ2-2, with D perhaps TRBD1 (6 bases). The germline V gene encodes CDR1 KGHSH and CDR2 LQKENI. V lost 6 bases, J lost 1 base, and 9 bases lay in between. The CDR3 totals 14 residues. The DNA for the CDR3 is TGTGCCAGCTCTCTGGACAGGAACACCGGGGAGCTGTTTTTT. Translated, it gives CASSLDRNTGELFF.

Details on this clone: The same CDR3 also results from other DNA sequences found in this sample. The V and J genes are TRBV6-5 and TRBJ2-1; 7 bases map to TRBD1. The germline V gene encodes CDR1 MNHEY and CDR2 SVGAGI. J lost 4 bases, V lost 11 bases, and 8 bases had no gene match. The CDR3 sequence is 13 residues long. CDR3: CASRRGRYNEQFF. The DNA for the CDR3 is TGTGCCTCTCGAAGGGGGCGGTACAATGAGCAGTTCTTC.